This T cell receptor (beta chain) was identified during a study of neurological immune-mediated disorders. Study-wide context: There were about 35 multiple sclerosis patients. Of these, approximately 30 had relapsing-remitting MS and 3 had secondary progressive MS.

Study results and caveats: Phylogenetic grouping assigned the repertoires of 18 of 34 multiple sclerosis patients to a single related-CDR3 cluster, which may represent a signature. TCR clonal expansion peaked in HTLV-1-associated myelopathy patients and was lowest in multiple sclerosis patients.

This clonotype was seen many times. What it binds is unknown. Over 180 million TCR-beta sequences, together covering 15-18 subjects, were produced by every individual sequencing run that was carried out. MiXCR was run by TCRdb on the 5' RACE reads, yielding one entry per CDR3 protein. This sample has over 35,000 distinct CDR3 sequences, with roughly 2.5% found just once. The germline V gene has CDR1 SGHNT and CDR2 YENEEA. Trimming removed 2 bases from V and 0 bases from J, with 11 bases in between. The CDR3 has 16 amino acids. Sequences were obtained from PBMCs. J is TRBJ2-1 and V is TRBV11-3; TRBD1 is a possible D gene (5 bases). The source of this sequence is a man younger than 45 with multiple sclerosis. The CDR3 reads CASSLRTQNSYNEQFF. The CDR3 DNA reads TGTGCCAGCAGCTTAAGGACACAGAACTCCTACAATGAGCAGTTCTTC.